Listed here are 20 T cell receptor beta chains from one sample, sequenced in a study of shared T cell receptors in the human thymus (dated by TCRdb to the early 2020s). Library prep was done by the immunoSEQ multiplex PCR assay. The clones in this table, taken by TCRdb from immuneACCESS, are in-frame only. Not every clone is retained; where verified, under half of the shortfall comes from an unresolved V gene, and the cause of the rest is unknown. This sample holds about 380,000 clones; 95% were observed only once. The ten largest clones take up about 0.02% of the sample. Material for sequencing was thymocytes. Every receptor here comes from a human donor.

The chain recombines TRBV30 with TRBJ2-3; 13 bases fit TRBD2. The length of the CDR3 is 21 residues. The trim removed 0 bases at V and 4 bases at J, leaving 19 bases unmatched. Germline assignment: CDR1 GTSNPN and CDR2 SVGIG (reference sequence). The CDR3 nucleotides read TGTGCCTGGAGTGTACTCCCGGAACTAGCGGGAGGGCACATGGAGCCAGATACGCAGTATTTT. Residues: CAWSVLPELAGGHMEPDTQYF.

The chain joins TRBV7-9 to TRBJ2-7; 10 nucleotides match TRBD1. This CDR3 region has 16 residues. The V segment lost 5 bases and the J segment 2 bases; nucleotides outside the gene matches: 9. Germline V CDR1 and CDR2: SEHNR, FQNEAQ (reference sequence). The CDR3: CASSREGQGDPYEQYF. The CDR3 DNA follows: TGTGCCAGCAGCCGCGAAGGACAGGGGGACCCCTACGAGCAGTACTTC.

The rearrangement links TRBV6-1 to TRBJ2-7, with D uncertain. Germline assignment: CDR1 MNHNS and CDR2 SASEGT. The CDR3 spans 14 residues. V dropped 4 bases and J dropped 3 bases, with 13 bases sitting between them. The CDR3 nucleotides read TGTGCCAGCAGTGCTCAGACTCGTCACTACGAGCAGTACTTC. Translation gives CASSAQTRHYEQYF.

The V gene is TRBV4-2, the J gene TRBJ2-1; TRBD2 might be the D (5 bases). V lost 5 bases and J lost 8, with 22 bases in between. Germline V gene lookup returns CDR1 LGHNA and CDR2 YNFKEQ. This CDR3 spans 16 amino acids. The CDR3, as DNA: TGTGCCAGCAGCTACCGACGGGGTTGGGTAGGAGATGAGCAGTTCTTC. Amino acids: CASSYRRGWVGDEQFF.

Only one count was recorded for this clone. The chain combines TRBV7-6 with TRBJ2-1; either TRBD1 or TRBD2 may fit D (6 bases each). The V gene's germline CDR1 is SGHVS and CDR2 FNYEAQ. V lost 4 bases to trimming and J lost 9 bases, with 19 bases between them. This CDR3 has 15 amino acids. The CDR3 protein is CASSSDSGPPGEQFF. The DNA for the CDR3 is TGTGCCAGCAGCTCGGACAGCGGGCCGCCCGGTGAGCAGTTCTTC.

The chain combines TRBV21-1 with TRBJ2-3; TRBD2 was called by the table and not checked on the DNA. TRBV21-1 is classified as a pseudogene. The CDR3 covers 16 residues. CDR3 bases: TGTGCCAGCAGCAAAGAGGGGGGACTAAGGACAGATACGCAGTATTTT. Protein: CASSKEGGLRTDTQYF.

This clone was picked up one time. The chain uses TRBV25-1 and TRBJ1-2, with 7 bases that match TRBD1. Trimming removed 3 bases from V and 6 bases from J; junction bases left unmatched: 4. Germline V CDR1 and CDR2: MGHDK, SYGVNS. The CDR3 has 13 amino acids. The CDR3 is CASSDETGDGYTF. The DNA for the CDR3 is TGTGCCAGCAGTGACGAAACAGGGGATGGCTACACCTTC.

The chain uses TRBV27 and TRBJ1-2; 7 bases fit TRBD1. The trim removed 4 bases at V and 6 bases at J, leaving 17 bases unmatched. Germline V gene lookup returns CDR1 MNHEY and CDR2 SMNVEV (reference sequence). The length of the CDR3 is 17 residues. Here the CDR3 reads CASSYLYGEGADNGYTF. The CDR3 coding sequence is TGTGCCAGCAGTTACTTATATGGGGAGGGGGCAGATAATGGCTACACCTTC.

The chain uses TRBV27 and TRBJ1-1; D unclear. V dropped 5 bases and J dropped 1 base, with 8 bases sitting between them. The CDR3 consists of 13 residues. The germline V gene has CDR1 MNHEY and CDR2 SMNVEV (reference sequence). CDR3 DNA sequence: TGTGCCAGCAGTCCCGCAGGGAACACTGAAGCTTTCTTT. It encodes CASSPAGNTEAFF.

CDR3 sequence reads: CASSQDEVAAMSSGNTIYF. The DNA for the CDR3 is TGTGCCAGCAGCCAAGATGAGGTGGCGGCTATGAGCTCTGGAAACACCATATATTTT. This chain links TRBV14 with TRBJ1-3; D remains unclear. This CDR3 is built from 19 residues. Trimming shortened V by 0 bases and J by 0 bases, and 18 bases separated the two germline ends. Germline-derived CDR1 and CDR2 are SGHDN and FVKESK.

V usage is TRBV19 and J usage is TRBJ2-7; D gene uncertain. The CDR3 is made up of 13 amino acids. V lost 6 bases to trimming and J lost 7 bases, with 16 bases between them. Germline-derived CDR1 and CDR2 are LNHDA and SQIVND (reference sequence). CDR3 protein: CASSSGPWREQYF. CDR3 bases: TGTGCCAGTAGCTCCGGGCCCTGGCGGGAGCAGTACTTC.

The V gene is TRBV25-1, the J gene TRBJ2-3, with 9 bases aligning to TRBD1. The CDR3 is 14 residues long. V lost 7 bases and J lost 4; bases outside the gene matches: 6. Germline CDR1 and CDR2: MGHDK and SYGVNS. CDR3 amino acids: CASTPGQGPDTQYF. In DNA, the CDR3 is TGTGCCAGCACTCCGGGACAGGGCCCAGATACGCAGTATTTT.

The sample holds one count of this clone. The V gene is TRBV14, the J gene TRBJ2-5; D not certain. Germline V gene sequence: CDR1 SGHDN, CDR2 FVKESK. V was clipped by 4 bases and J by 1 base, with 16 bases between them. This CDR3 spans 16 amino acids. The CDR3 DNA follows: TGTGCCAGCAGCCCCGCAAGCACGGAACCCCAAGAGACCCAGTACTTC. Its translation is CASSPASTEPQETQYF.

This clone was counted between two and nine times. This chain uses TRBV28 with TRBJ1-2; unclear D gene. This CDR3 region has 15 residues. The V end was cut by 7 bases, the J end by 4 bases, with 19 bases between. CDR1 and CDR2 (germline): MDHEN, SYDVKM. This CDR3 is CASNLGPREGYGYTF. CDR3 bases: TGTGCCAGCAACCTCGGTCCAAGGGAGGGCTATGGCTACACCTTC.

The rearrangement uses TRBV11-2 and TRBJ2-5, with D possibly being TRBD1 or TRBD2 (5 bases each). This CDR3 comprises 14 residues. V was pared by 0 bases and J by 5 bases, with 10 bases between. Germline CDR1 SGHAT, CDR2 FQNNGV. The CDR3 protein is CASSLERGAETQYF. Written as DNA, the CDR3 is TGTGCCAGCAGCTTAGAAAGGGGAGCGGAGACCCAGTACTTC.

The chain combines TRBV5-1 with TRBJ1-3; D uncertain. The germline V gene encodes CDR1 SGHRS and CDR2 YFSETQ. This CDR3 region has 13 residues. Deletions cut 4 bases from V and 8 bases from J, with 13 bases between. CDR3 coding DNA: TGCGCCAGCAGCGTTGGGCCTCGGGACACCATATATTTT. Protein sequence: CASSVGPRDTIYF.

J is TRBJ2-7 and V is TRBV11-2; perhaps TRBD1 as D (5 bases). Trimming left V 5 bases short and J 4 bases short, with 12 bases between. The CDR3 extends over 13 amino acids. Germline V gene sequence: CDR1 SGHAT, CDR2 FQNNGV. The CDR3 loop reads CASSHFHRYEQYF. The CDR3, as DNA: TGTGCCAGCAGCCATTTCCACAGGTACGAGCAGTACTTC.

The gene calls are TRBV11-2 and TRBJ2-5, with D possibly matching TRBD2 (6 bases). The germline V gene encodes CDR1 SGHAT and CDR2 FQNNGV. This CDR3 is 13 amino acids long. Between the trimmed V and J ends, which lost 6 bases and 7 bases, there was a span of 15 bases. The CDR3 nucleotides are TGTGCCAGCAGTTTCAGGGAGGAAGGGACCCAGTACTTC. Its translation is CASSFREEGTQYF.

The chain uses TRBV5-6 and TRBJ2-5, with 8 bases lining up with TRBD1. This CDR3 comprises 17 residues. The junction had 11 bases not matched to a gene; V was cut back by 0 bases and J by 4 bases. The germline V gene has CDR1 SGHDT and CDR2 YYEEEE. As DNA, the CDR3 is TGTGCCAGCAGCTTGGTGGGCCGACAGGGGACGTTAGAGACCCAGTACTTC. Translated, it gives CASSLVGRQGTLETQYF.

This chain joins TRBV2 and TRBJ1-5; unclear D gene. V shed 6 bases and J shed 2 bases, with 11 bases lying between them. This CDR3 spans 14 amino acids. CDR1 and CDR2 from the germline V gene are SNHLY and FYNNEI. The CDR3 sequence: CASRGGDGNQPQHF. The CDR3 DNA reads as TGTGCCAGCAGGGGCGGGGATGGCAATCAGCCCCAGCATTTT. The full variable domain, completed using reference TRBV2 and TRBJ1-5, is EPEVTQTPSHQVTQMGQEVILRCVPISNHLYFYWYRQILGQKVEFLVSFYNNEISEKSEIFDDQFSVERPDGSNFTLKIRSTKLEDSAMYFCASRGGDGNQPQHFGDGTRLSIL.